The rows below give T cell receptor beta chains drawn from one sample of a study of cytomegalovirus exposure and HLA in healthy donors. Libraries were prepared by immunoSEQ multiplex PCR; TCRdb keeps only in-frame clonotypes and omits some of them. The repertoire holds about 79,000 clones, with roughly 93% as singletons. The sequenced sample consisted of PBMCs. The receptor set was obtained from a young woman in good health and CMV-seronegative. Both conserved end residues are part of each CDR3. D genes are given only for firm matches. The size entry is marked missing in some rows and otherwise reads once, few, many or a size class.

D gene	clone size	J gene	V gene	CDR3 length	CDR3 DNA	CDR3 protein
NA	few	TRBJ1-2	TRBV7-3	13	TGTGCCAGCAGCCCAGCGGCTAACTATGGCTACACCTTC	CASSPAANYGYTF
TRBD1	once	TRBJ1-1	TRBV7-6	15	TGTGCCAGCAGCTTAAATATCCAGGGGGGCACTGAAGCTTTCTTT	CASSLNIQGGTEAFF
NA	NA	TRBJ2-1	TRBV7-9	19	TGTGCCAGCAGCTTAGGGCAAGAGGGTGGCCACCGCTCCTACAATGAGCAGTTCTTC	CASSLGQEGGHRSYNEQFF
TRBD1	NA	TRBJ1-1	TRBV19	15	TGTGCCAGTAGTGCCCAGGGGGACAGCGGTGCTGAAGCTTTCTTT	CASSAQGDSGAEAFF
TRBD1	NA	TRBJ1-1	TRBV19	14	TGTGCCAGTAGCCGGACAGGGGTTAACACTGAAGCTTTCTTT	CASSRTGVNTEAFF
NA	once	TRBJ2-7	TRBV27	12	TGTGCCAGCAGTTTCCCCCCAGGCGAGCAGTACTTC	CASSFPPGEQYF
NA	NA	TRBJ1-1	TRBV6-1	13	TGTGCCAGCAGTGAAGCGAGGCTTGCTGAAGCTTTCTTT	CASSEARLAEAFF
NA	NA	TRBJ1-2	TRBV21-1	15	TGTGCCAGCAGCAAGGGCGGCGGGCACTACTATGGCTACACCTTC	CASSKGGGHYYGYTF
TRBD2	NA	TRBJ2-3	TRBV2	15	TGTGCCAGCAGTGAACCGGGACTACCCACAGATACGCAGTATTTT	CASSEPGLPTDTQYF
TRBD2	NA	TRBJ2-3	TRBV5-1	16	TGCGCCAGCAGTTCGCTAGCGGGGGGCTACACAGATACGCAGTATTTT	CASSSLAGGYTDTQYF
NA	NA	TRBJ1-1	TRBV28	15	TGTGCCAGCAGTCCACCCAGGGCGTCGAACACTGAAGCTTTCTTT	CASSPPRASNTEAFF
NA	NA	TRBJ2-7	TRBV30	15	TGTGCCTGGAGCCAGTTGTCGACAGGCTCCTACGAGCAGTACTTC	CAWSQLSTGSYEQYF
TRBD1	NA	TRBJ2-7	TRBV28	17	TGTGCCAGCAGCCTAACGGCAGGGGGCTTTTCATCCTACGAGCAGTACTTC	CASSLTAGGFSSYEQYF
NA	NA	TRBJ2-2	TRBV19	14	TGTGCCAGTACTGGGTGGGTCGGCTCCGGGGAGCTTTTTTTT	CASTGWVGSGELFF
TRBD1	NA	TRBJ1-1	TRBV18	13	TGTGCCAGCAAGAGACAGGGGGACACTGAAGCTTTCTTT	CASKRQGDTEAFF
TRBD2	NA	TRBJ2-6	TRBV9	19	TGTGCCAGCAGCGCAATAGGGACTAGCGGGAGGGGTGGGGCCAACGTCCTGACTTTC	CASSAIGTSGRGGANVLTF
TRBD1	NA	TRBJ1-2	TRBV2	16	TGTGCCAGCAGTCTAAAGGGACAGGGTATTTTCTATGGCTACACCTTC	CASSLKGQGIFYGYTF
TRBD1	NA	TRBJ2-2	TRBV19	16	TGTGCCAGTACCCGATGGGGGACAGGGTCCACCGGGGAGCTGTTTTTT	CASTRWGTGSTGELFF
TRBD1	NA	TRBJ1-4	TRBV28	13	TGTGCCAGCAGTTTGGACAGGGCAGAAAAACTGTTTTTT	CASSLDRAEKLFF
NA	NA	TRBJ2-2	TRBV6-1	15	TGTGCCAGCAGTGGCGGGACAGCGAACACCGGGGAGCTGTTTTTT	CASSGGTANTGELFF
NA	NA	TRBJ2-1	TRBV19	15	TGTGCCAGTAAGCAGGGCGGAAGAGACTACAATGAGCAGTTCTTC	CASKQGGRDYNEQFF
NA	NA	TRBJ2-7	TRBV6-6	13	TGTGCCAGCAGTTATCTCCAGTGGTACGAGCAGTACTTC	CASSYLQWYEQYF
TRBD1	once	TRBJ1-2	TRBV29-1	13	TGCAGCGTTAAAGCGACAGGGGGTTTTAGCTACACCTTC	CSVKATGGFSYTF
NA	NA	TRBJ2-7	TRBV30	14	TGTGCCTGGAGTGTAACAGGGCTCTCCTACGAGCAGTACTTC	CAWSVTGLSYEQYF
TRBD2	NA	TRBJ2-3	TRBV5-1	21	TGCGCCAGCAGCCCATTTATTAGCGGGAGGCTTTCGTCGTCTTCACGCGATACGCAGTATTTT	CASSPFISGRLSSSSRDTQYF
NA	NA	TRBJ1-3	TRBV6-1	14	TGTGCCAGCATTAAAGGGGGTGCTGGAAACACCATATATTTT	CASIKGGAGNTIYF
NA	NA	TRBJ1-5	TRBV10-3	13	TGTGCCATCAGTGCCACCCGCGGGCAGCCCCAGCATTTT	CAISATRGQPQHF
NA	NA	TRBJ2-4	TRBV4-1	15	TGCGCCAGCAGCCAAGAGTACGCGAGAAAAAACATTCAGTACTTC	CASSQEYARKNIQYF
TRBD2	once	TRBJ2-1	TRBV10-3	19	TGTGCCATCAGCCCAGGTCTAGCGGGGGAGGAATTGGTCTACAATGAGCAGTTCTTC	CAISPGLAGEELVYNEQFF
NA	NA	TRBJ1-1	TRBV28	15	TGTGCCAGCAGTCCATATAGGAGGGTAAGCACTGAAGCTTTCTTT	CASSPYRRVSTEAFF
TRBD1	NA	TRBJ1-2	TRBV28	16	TGTGCCAGCAGTTTTCAACCAGGGGGTAGTAGCTATGGCTACACCTTC	CASSFQPGGSSYGYTF
TRBD1	NA	TRBJ1-2	TRBV5-8	16	TGTGCCAGCAGCTACAGGGGCGACAGGGGAGGGAATGGCTACACCTTC	CASSYRGDRGGNGYTF
NA	NA	TRBJ2-7	TRBV6-5	15	TGTGCCAGCAGTTATTCTTGGACAGCCTCCTACGAGCAGTACTTC	CASSYSWTASYEQYF
NA	NA	TRBJ2-3	TRBV7-2	15	TGTGCCAGCAGCTTAGTAACGGTCGGGTCAGATACGCAGTATTTT	CASSLVTVGSDTQYF
TRBD2	few	TRBJ2-7	TRBV2	13	TGTGCCAGCAGGGGACTAGCGTGGTACGAGCAGTACTTC	CASRGLAWYEQYF
NA	NA	TRBJ2-7	TRBV27	15	TGTGCCAGCAGTTTAAAGCCCTCAGGGAAAGACGAGCAGTACTTC	CASSLKPSGKDEQYF
TRBD2	NA	TRBJ2-1	TRBV2	14	TGTGCCAGCAGCCGGACTAGCGGGAGTGCTGAGCAGTTCTTC	CASSRTSGSAEQFF
NA	once	TRBJ1-1	TRBV7-9	15	TGTGCCAGCAGCCGTCTATCGGGGGAGAACACTGAAGCTTTCTTT	CASSRLSGENTEAFF
TRBD1	NA	TRBJ1-1	TRBV2	15	TGTGCCAGCAATAGAGAGGGGGCGCGGGGCACTGAAGCTTTCTTT	CASNREGARGTEAFF
TRBD2	once	TRBJ2-1	TRBV29-1	14	TGCAGCGCCAGGGAGGGGAGCTCCTACAATGAGCAGTTCTTC	CSAREGSSYNEQFF
TRBD2	NA	TRBJ2-3	TRBV5-1	16	TGCGCCAGCAGCTTGGGGGTGGGGACTACCACAGATACGCAGTATTTT	CASSLGVGTTTDTQYF
TRBD1	NA	TRBJ2-7	TRBV19	15	TGTGCCAGTAGTCGGGACAGGGGGCTCTCCTACGAGCAGTACTTC	CASSRDRGLSYEQYF
NA	NA	TRBJ2-3	TRBV5-4	16	TGTGCCAGCAGCAAAAGAACAGGGTTCGGCACAGATACGCAGTATTTT	CASSKRTGFGTDTQYF
TRBD2	NA	TRBJ2-4	TRBV9	16	TGTGCCAGCAGCCCCGGGGTGGGCGGGGGATCTCTCATTCAGTACTTC	CASSPGVGGGSLIQYF
NA	NA	TRBJ2-3	TRBV30	15	TGTGCCTGGAGGGCGGGGACGGCTAGCACAGATACGCAGTATTTT	CAWRAGTASTDTQYF
TRBD2	once	TRBJ2-3	TRBV18	16	TGTGCCAGCTCACCAATAGCGGGGGGGAGCACAGATACGCAGTATTTT	CASSPIAGGSTDTQYF